The source of this TCR beta chain is a study of blood T cell repertoires in COVID-19. Study-wide background: Specimens from acute and convalescent COVID-19 originated in the United States, Italy and Spain.

The V gene's germline CDR1 is SNHLY and CDR2 FYNNEI. The V end lost 2 bases, the J end lost 1 base, and 5 bases lay between the germline ends. CDR3 length equals 13 residues. The authors' processing: The assay estimated nucleated cells by amplifying reference gene primers. Profiling relied on immunoSEQ multiplex PCR, and the TCRdb table lists in-frame clones only, not all of them. From that table come the V and J calls and clone size; the DNA was used to work out D and trimming. This table holds 210,000 or so clones, approximately 90% found once. The clonotype originates from a woman in her 40s with acute or convalescent COVID-19. The gene calls are TRBV2 and TRBJ1-1; D gene uncertain. The sequencing sample was made of peripheral blood. The CDR3 nucleotides are TGTGCCAGCAGTGAACCATGGAACACTGAAGCTTTCTTT. This translates into CASSEPWNTEAFF. Using reference TRBV2 and TRBJ1-1 for the parts outside the CDR3, the full variable domain is EPEVTQTPSHQVTQMGQEVILRCVPISNHLYFYWYRQILGQKVEFLVSFYNNEISEKSEIFDDQFSVERPDGSNFTLKIRSTKLEDSAMYFCASSEPWNTEAFFGQGTRLTVV.